Listed below are T cell receptor beta chains from one sample, sequenced in a study of blood T cell repertoires in COVID-19. The method was immunoSEQ multiplex PCR; TCRdb's version includes in-frame clones alone and lacks a portion of them. The profile shows a few hundred thousand clones, 65% to 90% of them singletons. Sequencing was carried out using PBMCs or T cells enriched from blood (not recorded which). All receptors derive from a woman aged 18-35 years who had recovered from COVID-19. Each CDR3 is given with its conserved first and last residue. Fields, in order: clone size, V gene, J gene, D gene, CDR3 DNA, CDR3 protein. The D gene is left open where the match is weak. Clone size, where shown, is once, few, many, or a class for clones that have expanded.

clone_size: -
v_call: TRBV28
j_call: TRBJ1-2
d_call: -
cdr3_nt: TGTGCCAGCAGTTTGGAAGGAGCTGGCTACACCTTC
cdr3_aa: CASSLEGAGYTF

clone_size: -
v_call: TRBV5-4
j_call: TRBJ1-2
d_call: TRBD1
cdr3_nt: TGTGCCAGCAGCTTGGTGGACAGGGGAGGCTGGGGCTACACCTTC
cdr3_aa: CASSLVDRGGWGYTF

clone_size: -
v_call: TRBV27
j_call: TRBJ1-1
d_call: -
cdr3_nt: TGTGCCACCTCCAGCGGGGGTCTTGAAGCTTTCTTT
cdr3_aa: CATSSGGLEAFF

clone_size: -
v_call: TRBV19
j_call: TRBJ1-1
d_call: -
cdr3_nt: TGTGCCAGTAATCCGGGAGGATTAGGGACAGAAGCTTTCTTT
cdr3_aa: CASNPGGLGTEAFF

clone_size: -
v_call: TRBV4-1
j_call: TRBJ1-2
d_call: TRBD1
cdr3_nt: TGCGCCAGCAGCCAACCGACAGGGAAAGGTGGCTACACCTTC
cdr3_aa: CASSQPTGKGGYTF

clone_size: -
v_call: TRBV6-5
j_call: TRBJ1-5
d_call: -
cdr3_nt: TGTGCCAGCACGGTAAACCTCAATCAGCCCCAGCATTTT
cdr3_aa: CASTVNLNQPQHF

clone_size: -
v_call: TRBV7-8
j_call: TRBJ2-5
d_call: TRBD2
cdr3_nt: TGTGCCAGCAGCCCCCGACTAGCGGGAGTCGGAGAGACCCAGTACTTC
cdr3_aa: CASSPRLAGVGETQYF

clone_size: few
v_call: TRBV27
j_call: TRBJ2-7
d_call: TRBD2
cdr3_nt: TGTGCCAGCAGTTCCCTTGGGGAGGGGCTCTTCCACGAGCAGTACTTC
cdr3_aa: CASSSLGEGLFHEQYF

clone_size: -
v_call: TRBV9
j_call: TRBJ2-3
d_call: -
cdr3_nt: TGTGCCAGCCGGGGACTTGAAGATACGCAGTATTTT
cdr3_aa: CASRGLEDTQYF

clone_size: -
v_call: TRBV27
j_call: TRBJ2-7
d_call: TRBD1
cdr3_nt: TGTGCCAGCAGTTTTATGGATTATGTTAGGGGGCGCCCCTACGAGCAGTACTTC
cdr3_aa: CASSFMDYVRGRPYEQYF

clone_size: few
v_call: TRBV19
j_call: TRBJ1-1
d_call: TRBD1
cdr3_nt: TGTGCCAGTAGTATCCGGAGGGGGCTGAACACTGAAGCTTTCTTT
cdr3_aa: CASSIRRGLNTEAFF

clone_size: -
v_call: TRBV2
j_call: TRBJ2-3
d_call: TRBD2
cdr3_nt: TGTGCCAGCAGTGTTTGGGGGGGTAGTACAGATACGCAGTATTTT
cdr3_aa: CASSVWGGSTDTQYF

clone_size: few
v_call: TRBV7-9
j_call: TRBJ1-1
d_call: -
cdr3_nt: TGTGCCAGCAGCTTAGCGCCAGGAAGTAGGATAGGGGAAACTGAAGCTTTCTTT
cdr3_aa: CASSLAPGSRIGETEAFF

clone_size: -
v_call: TRBV24-1
j_call: TRBJ1-2
d_call: TRBD1
cdr3_nt: TGTGCCACCAGTGACGCGACAGGGGGTAACTATGGCTACACCTTC
cdr3_aa: CATSDATGGNYGYTF